These T cell receptor beta chains were read from a single sample in a study of identical twins. MiXCR, applied by TCRdb to the 5' RACE reads, yields one record per CDR3 protein. Here the sample spans about 240,000 distinct CDR3 sequences, 9.5% to 15% being singletons. These data were also filed under a second study, of yellow fever vaccine responses in identical twins.

Sequencing used memory (CD45RO+) T cells sorted from blood. All receptors derive from a woman aged 18-29 years in good health. The CDR3 runs from the conserved cysteine through the conserved F or W. The D gene is left open where the match is weak. Clone sizes are given selectively: once, few, many, or a class where the clone is expanded.

CASSRNRGTDTQYF	TGTGCCAGCAGCCGGAACAGGGGAACAGATACGCAGTATTTT	TRBV11-2	TRBJ2-3	.	TRBD1
CASSVGTSRGAFF	TGTGCCAGCAGTGTAGGGACATCCAGAGGAGCTTTCTTT	TRBV28	TRBJ1-1	many	.
CASSAGTPFPDTQYF	TGCGCCAGCAGCGCAGGGACTCCGTTCCCAGATACGCAGTATTTT	TRBV5-1	TRBJ2-3	.	.
CASSFQRDPYNEQFF	TGTGCCAGCAGCTTCCAGCGGGACCCCTACAATGAGCAGTTCTTC	TRBV7-8	TRBJ2-1	many	TRBD2
CASSFRTDEQFF	TGCGCCAGCAGCTTCCGGACAGATGAGCAGTTCTTC	TRBV5-1	TRBJ2-1	.	.
CSVRDRGRSDTQYF	TGCAGCGTGCGAGACAGGGGGCGGTCAGATACGCAGTATTTT	TRBV29-1	TRBJ2-3	few	TRBD1
CASSLGGSGGTDTQYF	TGTGCCAGCAGCTTAGGCGGTAGCGGGGGTACAGATACGCAGTATTTT	TRBV7-9	TRBJ2-3	.	TRBD2
CASSVDRVAYNEQFF	TGTGCCAGCAGTGTAGACAGGGTGGCCTACAATGAGCAGTTCTTC	TRBV6-1	TRBJ2-1	.	TRBD1
CSARLAETYEQYF	TGCAGTGCTAGGCTAGCGGAGACTTACGAGCAGTACTTC	TRBV20-1	TRBJ2-7	.	TRBD2
CASSYSGVKQFF	TGTGCCAGCAGTTACTCGGGGGTGAAGCAGTTCTTC	TRBV6-5	TRBJ2-1	.	.
CAWSQEYEQYF	TGTGCCTGGAGTCAGGAGTACGAGCAGTACTTC	TRBV30	TRBJ2-7	.	.
CSVEKGQETQYF	TGCAGCGTTGAGAAGGGACAAGAGACCCAGTACTTC	TRBV29-1	TRBJ2-5	few	.
CASSLRTSGRGELFF	TGTGCTAGCAGCCTGCGGACTAGCGGGAGAGGCGAGCTGTTTTTT	TRBV7-7	TRBJ2-2	few	TRBD2